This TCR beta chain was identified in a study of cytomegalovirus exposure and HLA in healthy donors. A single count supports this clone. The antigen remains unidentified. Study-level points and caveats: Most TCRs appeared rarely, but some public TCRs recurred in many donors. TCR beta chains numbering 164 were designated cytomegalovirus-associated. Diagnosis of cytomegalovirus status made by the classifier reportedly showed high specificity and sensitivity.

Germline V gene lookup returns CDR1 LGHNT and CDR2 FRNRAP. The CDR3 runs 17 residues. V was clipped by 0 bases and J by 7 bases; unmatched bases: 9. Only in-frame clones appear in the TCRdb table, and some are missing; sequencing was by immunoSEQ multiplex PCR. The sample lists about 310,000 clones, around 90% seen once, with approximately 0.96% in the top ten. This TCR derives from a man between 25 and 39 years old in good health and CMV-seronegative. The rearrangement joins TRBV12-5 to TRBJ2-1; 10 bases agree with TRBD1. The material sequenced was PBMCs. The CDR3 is CASGLVGTGAIFNEQFF. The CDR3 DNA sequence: TGTGCTAGTGGTTTGGTAGGGACAGGGGCTATCTTTAATGAGCAGTTCTTC.